The following is a T cell receptor beta chain sequence with its context. Only in-frame clones appear in the TCRdb table, and some are missing; sequencing was by immunoSEQ multiplex PCR. The sample holds tens of thousands of clones, about 97% seen once. The entry originates in a study of technical replicates of blood from a few donors. Between the trimmed V and J ends, which lost 3 bases and 0 bases, there was a span of 18 bases. The CDR3 has 19 residues. Germline-derived CDR1 and CDR2 are SNHLY and FYNNEI. Specimen: T cells isolated from PBMCs. This clonotype was sampled from a human donor in good health. This chain links TRBV2 with TRBJ2-6; D is perhaps TRBD2 (6 bases). In DNA, the CDR3 is TGTGCCAGCAGTGATCAGCTTCGACTAGTAGTCTCTGGGGCCAACGTCCTGACTTTC. As protein: CASSDQLRLVVSGANVLTF.